This TCR beta chain was recovered during a study of Ad26.COV2.S vaccination and SARS-CoV-2 variants. On the study more broadly: The study gave Ad26.COV2.S intramuscularly, once or twice 56 days apart.

TCRdb's table, derived via immunoSEQ multiplex PCR, lists solely in-frame clones and lacks some. This sample has fewer than 900,000 clones, with roughly 90% found just once. General study points: An underestimation of total T cell responses may have resulted from the TCR breadth and depth analyses.

In regard to this clone: Its antigen remains unidentified.

Indicated treatment: approximately 18 received Ad26.COV2.S at low or high dose, single or two shots; several received placebo; per-sample allocation not given. On day 63 after the first injection, vaccine and placebo recipients gave samples. The specimen comprised peripheral blood, sampled in a trial of Ad26.COV2.S vaccine versus placebo. This clonotype was obtained from a person aged 18 to 59 who received the Ad26.COV2.S COVID-19 vaccine or a placebo.

CDR3 nucleotides: TGTGCCAGCAAAGTAGCGGGACCCCGAGACACCGGGGAGCTGTTTTTT. Translated: CASKVAGPRDTGELFF. V gene TRBV27 combines with J gene TRBJ2-2, with TRBD2 matching over 8 bases. From germline, CDR1 is MNHEY and CDR2 SMNVEV (reference sequence). This CDR3 region has 16 residues. V shed 7 bases and J 3 bases; nucleotides not matched to a gene: 10.